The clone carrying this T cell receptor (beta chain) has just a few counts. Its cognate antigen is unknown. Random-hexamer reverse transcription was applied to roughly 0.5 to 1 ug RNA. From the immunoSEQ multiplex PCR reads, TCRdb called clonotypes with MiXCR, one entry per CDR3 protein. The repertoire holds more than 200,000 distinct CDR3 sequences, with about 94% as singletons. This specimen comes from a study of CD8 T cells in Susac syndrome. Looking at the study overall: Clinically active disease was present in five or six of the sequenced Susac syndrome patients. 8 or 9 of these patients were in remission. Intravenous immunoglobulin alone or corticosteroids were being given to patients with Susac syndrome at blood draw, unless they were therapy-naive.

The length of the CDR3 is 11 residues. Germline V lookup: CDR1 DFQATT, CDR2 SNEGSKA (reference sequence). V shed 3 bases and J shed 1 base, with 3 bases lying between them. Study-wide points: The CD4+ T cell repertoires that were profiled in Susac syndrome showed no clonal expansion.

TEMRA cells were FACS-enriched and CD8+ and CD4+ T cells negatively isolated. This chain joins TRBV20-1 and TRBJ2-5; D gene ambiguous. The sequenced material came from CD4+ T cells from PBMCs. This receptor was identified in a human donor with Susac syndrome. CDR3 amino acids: CSASFQETQYF. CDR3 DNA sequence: TGCAGTGCTAGTTTCCAAGAGACCCAGTACTTC.